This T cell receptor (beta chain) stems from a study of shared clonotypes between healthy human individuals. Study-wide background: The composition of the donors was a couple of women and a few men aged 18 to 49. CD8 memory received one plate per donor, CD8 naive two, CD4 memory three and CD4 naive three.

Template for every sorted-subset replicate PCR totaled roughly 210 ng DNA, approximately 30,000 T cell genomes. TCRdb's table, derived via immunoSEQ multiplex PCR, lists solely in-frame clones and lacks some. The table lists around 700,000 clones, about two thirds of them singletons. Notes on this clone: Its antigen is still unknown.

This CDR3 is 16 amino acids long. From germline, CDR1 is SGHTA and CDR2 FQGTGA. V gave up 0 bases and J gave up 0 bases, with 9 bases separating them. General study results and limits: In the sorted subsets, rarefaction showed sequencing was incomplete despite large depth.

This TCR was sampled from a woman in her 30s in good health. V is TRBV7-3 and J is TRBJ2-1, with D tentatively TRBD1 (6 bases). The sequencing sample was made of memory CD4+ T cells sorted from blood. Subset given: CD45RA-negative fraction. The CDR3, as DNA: TGTGCCAGCAGCTTAACGGGACAAAGCTCCTACAATGAGCAGTTCTTC. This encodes CASSLTGQSSYNEQFF.